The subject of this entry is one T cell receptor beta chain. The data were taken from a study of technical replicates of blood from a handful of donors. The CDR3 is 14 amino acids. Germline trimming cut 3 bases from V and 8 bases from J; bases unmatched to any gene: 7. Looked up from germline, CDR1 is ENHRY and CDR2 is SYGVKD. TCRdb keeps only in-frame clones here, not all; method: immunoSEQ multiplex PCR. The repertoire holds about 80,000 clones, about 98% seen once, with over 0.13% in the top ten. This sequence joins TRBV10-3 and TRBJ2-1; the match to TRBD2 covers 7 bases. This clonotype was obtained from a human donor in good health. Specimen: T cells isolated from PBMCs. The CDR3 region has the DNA TGTGCCATCAGTGACCTAGCGGATGGGGATGAGCAGTTCTTC. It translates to CAISDLADGDEQFF.